A single sample is the source of the 24 T cell receptor beta chains below, sequenced in a study of brain T cells in children with intractable seizures. Using immunoSEQ multiplex PCR, the repertoire was profiled, and TCRdb retains in-frame clones only, with some absent. The table lists 340,000 or so clones, over 90% of them singletons, with 4.5% to 7% in the top ten. Time point specified: blood from clinic visit 5 months post-surgery; TSC patient then seizure free. The specimen was peripheral blood, collected less than 6 months after surgery. These receptors originate from a boy under two years old with tuberous sclerosis and intractable seizures.

The chain uses TRBV4-1 and TRBJ2-3, with 11 bases that match TRBD2. Germline CDR1 is MGHRA and CDR2 is YSYEKL. Unmatched junction bases numbered 4, after V lost 2 bases and J lost 0 bases. The CDR3 has 17 residues. The CDR3 DNA is TGCGCCAGCAGCCAACTGGGACTAGCGGTGAGCACAGATACGCAGTATTTT. Protein sequence: CASSQLGLAVSTDTQYF.

This clone was recorded only once. CDR3 amino acids: CASSERFDGRNYGYTF. In DNA, the CDR3 is TGTGCCAGCAGTGAGAGGTTCGATGGACGTAACTATGGCTACACCTTC. V usage is TRBV6-1 and J usage is TRBJ1-2; no firm D call. Germline V gene data show CDR1 as MNHNS and CDR2 as SASEGT. Trimming removed 3 bases at V and 1 base at J, with 15 bases between. The CDR3 spans 16 residues.

The chain links TRBV9 to TRBJ2-1, with 10 positions matching TRBD2. CDR1 is SGDLS and CDR2 is YYNGEE in the germline V gene. After removal of 0 bases from V and 4 bases from J, the junction contained 4 bases not matched to a gene. This CDR3 spans 16 amino acids. The CDR3 nucleotides are TGTGCCAGCAGCGTAGGGGCTAGCGGGGGATACAATGAGCAGTTCTTC. It is translated as CASSVGASGGYNEQFF.

Notes on this clone: Other DNA sequences within the sample encode an identical CDR3. The J gene is TRBJ1-2, the V gene TRBV30; TRBD1 is a possible D gene (5 bases). CDR3 size: 12 residues. Germline V gene sequence: CDR1 GTSNPN, CDR2 SVGIG (reference sequence). The V end was cut by 0 bases, the J end by 7 bases, with 9 bases between. The DNA for the CDR3 is TGTGCCTGGAGTGTGCAGGGTGGTGGCTACACCTTC. Translation gives CAWSVQGGGYTF.

This chain joins TRBV20-1 and TRBJ2-7, with D maybe TRBD2 (5 bases). The CDR3 length is 11 residues. V lost 2 bases, J lost 4 bases, and 6 bases lay in between. In germline, CDR1 is DFQATT, CDR2 SNEGSKA (reference sequence). This CDR3 is CSARSGYEQYF. The CDR3, as DNA: TGCAGTGCTAGATCGGGGTACGAGCAGTACTTC.

Of note for this clone: The same CDR3 can be traced to other DNA sequences in this sample. The genes are TRBV3-1 (or the pseudogene TRBV3-2) and TRBJ1-5, with no clear D. This CDR3 contains 13 residues. From germline, CDR1 is LGHDT and CDR2 YNNKEL (reference sequence). With 0 bases removed from V and 0 bases from J, the gap between germline ends came to 0 bases. CDR3: CASSQDSNQPQHF. Here the CDR3 DNA reads TGTGCCAGCAGCCAAGATAGCAATCAGCCCCAGCATTTT.

CDR3 coding DNA: TGTGCCAGCAGTCCAGAGGTAGAGACCCAGTACTTC. Amino acid sequence: CASSPEVETQYF. V gene TRBV27 combines with J gene TRBJ2-5; D is unresolved. The germline CDR1 and CDR2 sequences are MNHEY and SMNVEV (reference sequence). This CDR3 is built from 12 residues. Trimming removed 5 bases at V and 4 bases at J, with 8 bases between.

V is TRBV6-5 and J is TRBJ1-1, with a tentative D call TRBD1 (6 bases). Germline CDR1 reads MNHEY; CDR2 reads SVGAGI. V lost 6 bases, J lost 4 bases, and 12 bases lay in between. The CDR3 extends over 13 amino acids. CDR3 sequence: CASRSGGSTEAFF. The CDR3 DNA reads as TGTGCCAGCAGAAGTGGGGGCTCCACTGAAGCTTTCTTT.

V gene TRBV19 combines with J gene TRBJ2-7, with a tentative D call TRBD2 (6 bases). CDR3 length: 13 amino acids. Per germline, CDR1 LNHDA and CDR2 SQIVND (reference sequence). With 3 bases removed from V and 7 bases from J, the gap between germline ends came to 13 bases. The CDR3 sequence: CASSMEGRREQYF. CDR3 nucleotide sequence: TGTGCCAGTAGTATGGAGGGAAGAAGGGAGCAGTACTTC. Full variable domain (rest looked up from reference TRBV19 and TRBJ2-7): DGGITQSPKYLFRKEGQNVTLSCEQNLNHDAMYWYRQDPGQGLRLIYYSQIVNDFQKGDIAEGYSVSREKKESFPLTVTSAQKNPTAFYLCASSMEGRREQYFGPGTRLTVT.

The chain has TRBV4-1 and TRBJ2-1; TRBD2 matches at 8 bases. This CDR3 contains 15 residues. Germline V lookup: CDR1 MGHRA, CDR2 YSYEKL. With V trimmed by 0 bases and J by 9 bases, 7 bases remained unmatched. CDR3 DNA: TGCGCCAGCAGCCAAGATACGGGGGGGACGCCTGAGCAGTTCTTC. Translation gives CASSQDTGGTPEQFF.

The chain couples TRBV18 to TRBJ1-1; D gene unclear. V lost 2 bases, J lost 5 bases, and 3 bases lay in between. Looked up from germline, CDR1 is KGHSH and CDR2 is LQKENI. The CDR3 extends over 11 amino acids. CDR3: CASSPSTEAFF. CDR3 nucleotide sequence: TGTGCCAGCTCACCATCAACTGAAGCTTTCTTT. The full variable domain, in which reference TRBV18 and TRBJ1-1 provide the parts outside the CDR3, is NAGVMQNPRHLVRRRGQEARLRCSPMKGHSHVYWYRQLPEEGLKFMVYLQKENIIDESGMPKERFSAEFPKEGPSILRIQQVVRGDSAAYFCASSPSTEAFFGQGTRLTVV.

The chain links TRBV4-1 to TRBJ2-7; 13 bases are shared with TRBD2. The trim removed 3 bases at V and 4 bases at J, leaving 3 bases unmatched. The CDR3 loop spans 15 amino acids. Germline CDR1 is MGHRA and CDR2 is YSYEKL. The CDR3 spells CASSHRLAGGYEQYF. CDR3 nucleotides: TGCGCCAGCAGCCACAGACTAGCGGGAGGTTACGAGCAGTACTTC.

CDR3 residues: CASRNVDRDGEKLFF. CDR3 coding DNA: TGTGCCAGTAGGAATGTGGACAGGGACGGTGAAAAACTGTTTTTT. This chain uses TRBV19 with TRBJ1-4, with TRBD1 identical over 8 bases. Trimming took 6 bases from V and 7 from J; bases not matched to a gene: 10. From germline, CDR1 is LNHDA and CDR2 SQIVND (reference sequence). The CDR3 is 15 residues long.

This chain uses TRBV7-9 with TRBJ2-6; D not resolved. The CDR3 length is 14 residues. V was pared by 7 bases and J by 1 base, with 8 bases between. From germline, CDR1 is SEHNR and CDR2 FQNEAQ (reference sequence). CDR3 bases: TGTGCCAGCACTAAGGGATCTGGGGCCAACGTCCTGACTTTC. Protein product: CASTKGSGANVLTF.

The rearrangement links TRBV5-1 to TRBJ2-7; D call uncertain. V shed 4 bases and J shed 2 bases, with 7 bases lying between them. Germline CDR1 SGHRS, CDR2 YFSETQ. The CDR3 spans 12 residues. CDR3 nucleotides: TGCGCCAGCAGCCCTGGGGCCTACGAGCAGTACTTC. Translated, it gives CASSPGAYEQYF.

Notes on this clone: The sample contains more than one DNA sequence encoding this CDR3. The chain joins TRBV7-2 to TRBJ1-5; the D is unclear. From germline, CDR1 is SGHTA and CDR2 FQGNSA. The ends were cut back, 2 bases at V and 0 bases at J, with 8 bases in the middle. The CDR3 totals 15 residues. CDR3 amino acids: CASSLTAGSNQPQHF. CDR3 DNA sequence: TGTGCCAGCAGCTTAACAGCAGGTAGCAATCAGCCCCAGCATTTT.

The chain carries TRBV30 and TRBJ1-1; D is unclear. In germline, CDR1 is GTSNPN, CDR2 SVGIG (reference sequence). V was trimmed by 4 bases and J by 2 bases, leaving 8 bases between them. The CDR3 spans 12 residues. Here the CDR3 reads CAWKQFNTEAFF. CDR3 nucleotides: TGTGCCTGGAAACAGTTTAACACTGAAGCTTTCTTT.

The chain uses TRBV28 and TRBJ1-1; TRBD1 agrees at 8 bases. CDR3 length: 15 amino acids. Germline-derived CDR1 and CDR2 are MDHEN and SYDVKM. V dropped 1 base and J dropped 5; count of bases not matched to a gene: 6. CDR3 residues: CASSLSQGAGTEAFF. The CDR3 DNA is TGTGCCAGCAGTTTATCTCAGGGGGCAGGAACTGAAGCTTTCTTT. Drawing the rest from reference TRBV28 and TRBJ1-1, the complete variable domain is DVKVTQSSRYLVKRTGEKVFLECVQDMDHENMFWYRQDPGLGLRLIYFSYDVKMKEKGDIPEGYSVSREKKERFSLILESASTNQTSMYLCASSLSQGAGTEAFFGQGTRLTVV.

This sequence joins TRBV7-2 and TRBJ2-5; TRBD2 agrees at 7 bases. This CDR3 contains 13 residues. Germline V gives CDR1 SGHTA, CDR2 FQGNSA. V lost 3 bases to trimming and J lost 7 bases; unmatched junction nucleotides: 5. The DNA for the CDR3 is TGTGCCAGCAGCTTGACTAGCTTCGGGACCCAGTACTTC. Protein sequence: CASSLTSFGTQYF.

V usage is TRBV6-6 and J usage is TRBJ1-3, with D possibly matching TRBD1 (6 bases). CDR3 length: 15 amino acids. Germline-derived CDR1 and CDR2 are MNHNY and SVGAGI (reference sequence). V was shortened by 6 bases and J by 3 bases, with 15 bases between the two germline ends. CDR3 sequence reads: CASRRSTGFGNTIYF. The CDR3 DNA reads as TGTGCCAGCAGGCGGAGCACAGGGTTTGGAAACACCATATATTTT.

This chain uses TRBV7-8 with TRBJ1-5; D not resolved. Germline CDR1 reads SGHVS; CDR2 reads FQNEAQ. V gave up 4 bases and J gave up 2 bases, with 9 bases separating them. There are 14 residues in the CDR3. The CDR3 spells CASSSMSRNQPQHF. The CDR3, as DNA: TGTGCCAGCAGCTCCATGAGTCGCAATCAGCCCCAGCATTTT.

V and J are TRBV19 and TRBJ1-4; D not resolved. V lost 3 bases and J lost 5, with 10 bases in between. The CDR3 loop spans 14 amino acids. Germline V gene lookup returns CDR1 LNHDA and CDR2 SQIVND (reference sequence). CDR3 in amino acids: CASSMRQKNEKLFF. In DNA, the CDR3 is TGTGCCAGTAGTATGCGGCAGAAAAATGAAAAACTGTTTTTT.

The J gene is TRBJ2-1, the V gene TRBV10-3; perhaps TRBD1 as D (5 bases). With 3 bases removed from V and 7 bases from J, the gap between germline ends came to 19 bases. The CDR3 is made up of 16 amino acids. Germline assignment: CDR1 ENHRY and CDR2 SYGVKD. The CDR3 loop is CAISELGAMKGNEQFF. DNA for the CDR3: TGTGCCATCAGTGAACTTGGAGCGATGAAGGGGAATGAGCAGTTCTTC.

The chain combines TRBV7-2 with TRBJ1-5; TRBD1 is a possible D gene (5 bases). The CDR3 has 15 amino acids. Per germline, CDR1 SGHTA and CDR2 FQGNSA. V was pared by 3 bases and J by 2 bases, with 11 bases between. The CDR3 nucleotides are TGTGCCAGCAGCTTTGGGGGAGTGGGCAATCAGCCCCAGCATTTT. Protein product: CASSFGGVGNQPQHF. Together with reference TRBV7-2 and TRBJ1-5, the CDR3 gives the full variable domain: GAGVSQSPSNKVTEKGKDVELRCDPISGHTALYWYRQSLGQGLEFLIYFQGNSAPDKSGLPSDRFSAERTGGSVSTLTIQRTQQEDSAVYLCASSFGGVGNQPQHFGDGTRLSIL.